This TCR beta chain was recovered during a study of CXCR3-negative and CXCR3-positive naive CD8 T cells. 5' RACE that incorporated UMI labels was used to prepare the TRB cDNA libraries. TCRdb reanalyzed the 5' RACE reads and collapses them to one entry per CDR3 protein, without DNA. The ten top clones account for roughly 1.5%, within a sample of 75,000 or so distinct CDR3 sequences. This CDR3 spans 15 amino acids. Per the germline V gene, CDR1 is SGHRS and CDR2 is YFSETQ. The clonotype originates from a human donor in good health. Some clones in this sample may be carry-over from other donors' samples. The J gene is TRBJ2-1, the V gene TRBV5-1; TCRdb's D gene call, TRBD1, goes unchecked for lack of DNA. The specimen was naive CXCR3- CD8+ T cells from blood. Subset noted: CD45RO-CCR7+CD27+CD95- naive CD8+ T cells lacking CXCR3 (TNR3-). The CDR3 here is CASSLVPGDYNEQFF.